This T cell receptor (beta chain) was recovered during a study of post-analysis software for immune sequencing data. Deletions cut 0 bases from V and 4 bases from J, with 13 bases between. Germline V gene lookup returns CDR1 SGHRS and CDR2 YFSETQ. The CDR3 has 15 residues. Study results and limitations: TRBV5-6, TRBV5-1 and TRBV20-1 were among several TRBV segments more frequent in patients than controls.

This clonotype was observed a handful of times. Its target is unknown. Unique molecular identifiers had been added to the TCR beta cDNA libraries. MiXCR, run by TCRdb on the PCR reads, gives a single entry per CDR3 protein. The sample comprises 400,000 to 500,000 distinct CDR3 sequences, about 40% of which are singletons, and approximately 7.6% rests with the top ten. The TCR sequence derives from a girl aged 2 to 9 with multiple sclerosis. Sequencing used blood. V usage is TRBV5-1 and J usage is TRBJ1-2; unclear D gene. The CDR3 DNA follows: TGCGCCAGCAGCTTGGCTCCTGACGGCATCTATGGCTACACCTTC. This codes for CASSLAPDGIYGYTF.